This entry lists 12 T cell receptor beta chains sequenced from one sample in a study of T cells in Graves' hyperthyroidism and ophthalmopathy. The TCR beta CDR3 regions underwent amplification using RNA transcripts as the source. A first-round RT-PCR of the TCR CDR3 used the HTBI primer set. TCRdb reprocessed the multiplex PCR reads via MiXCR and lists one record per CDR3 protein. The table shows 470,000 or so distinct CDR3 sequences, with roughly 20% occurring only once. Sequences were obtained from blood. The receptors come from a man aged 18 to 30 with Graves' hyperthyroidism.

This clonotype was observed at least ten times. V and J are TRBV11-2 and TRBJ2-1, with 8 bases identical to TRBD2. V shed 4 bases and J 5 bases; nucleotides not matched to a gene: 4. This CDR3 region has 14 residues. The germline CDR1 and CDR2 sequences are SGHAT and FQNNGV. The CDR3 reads CASSSGLGDNEQFF. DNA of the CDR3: TGTGCCAGCAGCTCGGGACTAGGGGACAATGAGCAGTTCTTC.

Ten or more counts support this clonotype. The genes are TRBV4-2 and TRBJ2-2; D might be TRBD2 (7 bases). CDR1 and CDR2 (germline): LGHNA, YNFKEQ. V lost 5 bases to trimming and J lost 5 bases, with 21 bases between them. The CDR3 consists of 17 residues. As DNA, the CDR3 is TGTGCCAGCAGCAGTTCTAGGGGGGGACGCGGGACCGGGGAGCTGTTTTTT. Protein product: CASSSSRGGRGTGELFF.

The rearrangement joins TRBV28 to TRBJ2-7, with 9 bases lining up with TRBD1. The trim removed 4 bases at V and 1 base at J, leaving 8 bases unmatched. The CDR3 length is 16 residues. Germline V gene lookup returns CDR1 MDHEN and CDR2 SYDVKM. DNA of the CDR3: TGTGCCAGCAGTTCTCCCCGGGACAGGGCTTCCTACGAGCAGTACTTC. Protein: CASSSPRDRASYEQYF.

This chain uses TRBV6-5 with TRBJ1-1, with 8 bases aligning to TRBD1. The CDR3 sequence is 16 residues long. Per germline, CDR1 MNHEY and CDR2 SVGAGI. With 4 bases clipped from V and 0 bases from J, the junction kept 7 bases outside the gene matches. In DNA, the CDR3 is TGTGCCAGCAGTTCCCGGGACAGGACGATGAACACTGAAGCTTTCTTT. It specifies CASSSRDRTMNTEAFF.

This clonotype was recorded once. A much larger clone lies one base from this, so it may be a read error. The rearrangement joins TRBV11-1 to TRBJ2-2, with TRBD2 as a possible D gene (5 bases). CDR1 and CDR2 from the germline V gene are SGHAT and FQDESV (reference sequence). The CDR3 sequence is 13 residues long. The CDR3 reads CASSPFGTGDLFF. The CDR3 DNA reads TGTGCCAGCAGCCCCTTCGGCACCGGGGATCTGTTTTTT. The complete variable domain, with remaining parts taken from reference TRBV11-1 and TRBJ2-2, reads EAEVAQSPRYKITEKSQAVAFWCDPISGHATLYWYRQILGQGPELLVQFQDESVVDDSQLPKDRFSAERLKGVDSTLKIQPAELGDSAMYLCASSPFGTGDLFFGEGSRLTVL.

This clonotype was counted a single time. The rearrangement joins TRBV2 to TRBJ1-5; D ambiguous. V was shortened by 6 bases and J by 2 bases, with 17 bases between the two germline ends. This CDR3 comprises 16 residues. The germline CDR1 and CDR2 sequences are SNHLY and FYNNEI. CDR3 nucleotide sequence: TGTGCCAGCAGGGCGAGTACCCGCGGGGGCAATCAGCCCCAGCATTTT. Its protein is CASRASTRGGNQPQHF.

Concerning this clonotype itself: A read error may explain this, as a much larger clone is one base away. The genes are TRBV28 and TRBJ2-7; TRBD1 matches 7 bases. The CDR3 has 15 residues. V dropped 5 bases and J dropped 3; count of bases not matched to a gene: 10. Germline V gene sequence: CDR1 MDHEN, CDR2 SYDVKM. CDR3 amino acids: CASSPTGTNRYEQYF. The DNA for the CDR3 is TGTGCCAGCAGTCCGACAGGGACAAACCGCTACGAGCAGTACTTC.

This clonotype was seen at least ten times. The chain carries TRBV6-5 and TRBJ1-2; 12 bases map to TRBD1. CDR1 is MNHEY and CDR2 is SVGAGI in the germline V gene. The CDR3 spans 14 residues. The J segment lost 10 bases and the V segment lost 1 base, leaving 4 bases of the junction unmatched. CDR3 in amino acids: CASSYYRDRGPYTF. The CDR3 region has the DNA TGTGCCAGCAGTTACTACCGGGACAGGGGGCCCTACACCTTC.

The DNA for the CDR3 is TGCGCCAGCAGCTGGGAAGAGGGGGTCGTTCAAGAGACCCAGTACTTC. Amino acid sequence: CASSWEEGVVQETQYF. This chain links TRBV5-1 with TRBJ2-5; D may be TRBD1 (6 bases). Trimming shortened V by 3 bases and J by 2 bases, and 17 bases separated the two germline ends. This CDR3 is 16 amino acids long. Germline V gene data show CDR1 as SGHRS and CDR2 as YFSETQ.

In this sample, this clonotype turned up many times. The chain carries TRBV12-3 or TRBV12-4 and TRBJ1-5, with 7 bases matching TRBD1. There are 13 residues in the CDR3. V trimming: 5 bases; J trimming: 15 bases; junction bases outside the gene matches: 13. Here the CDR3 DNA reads TGTGCCAGCAGTCTCGACCGGGACAGCGTCTTGCATTTT. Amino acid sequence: CASSLDRDSVLHF.

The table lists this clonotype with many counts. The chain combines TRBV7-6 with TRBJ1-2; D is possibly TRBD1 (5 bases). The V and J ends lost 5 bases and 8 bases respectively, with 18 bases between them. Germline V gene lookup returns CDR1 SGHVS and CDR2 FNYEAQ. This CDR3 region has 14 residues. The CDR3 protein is CASSPSGGTYGYTF. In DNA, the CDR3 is TGTGCCAGCAGCCCATCGGGGGGTACTTACGGCTACACCTTC.

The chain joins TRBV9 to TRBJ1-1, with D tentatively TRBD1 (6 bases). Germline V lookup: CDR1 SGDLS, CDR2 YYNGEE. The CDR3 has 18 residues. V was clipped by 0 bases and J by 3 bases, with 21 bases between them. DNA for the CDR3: TGTGCCAGCAGCGTAGGTCTTTTCGGGACACCAAAGGACACTGAAGCTTTCTTT. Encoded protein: CASSVGLFGTPKDTEAFF.